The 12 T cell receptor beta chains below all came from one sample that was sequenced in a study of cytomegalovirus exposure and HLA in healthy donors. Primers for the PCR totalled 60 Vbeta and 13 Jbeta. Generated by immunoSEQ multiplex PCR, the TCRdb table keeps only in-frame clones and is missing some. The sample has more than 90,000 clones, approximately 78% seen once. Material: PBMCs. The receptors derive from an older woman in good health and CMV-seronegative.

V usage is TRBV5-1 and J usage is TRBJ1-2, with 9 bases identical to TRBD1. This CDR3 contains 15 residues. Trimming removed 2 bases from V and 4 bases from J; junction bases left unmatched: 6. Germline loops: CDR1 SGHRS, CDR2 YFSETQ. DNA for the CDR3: TGCGCCAGCAGCTTCGGGACAGGGTTCAGCTATGGCTACACCTTC. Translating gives CASSFGTGFSYGYTF.

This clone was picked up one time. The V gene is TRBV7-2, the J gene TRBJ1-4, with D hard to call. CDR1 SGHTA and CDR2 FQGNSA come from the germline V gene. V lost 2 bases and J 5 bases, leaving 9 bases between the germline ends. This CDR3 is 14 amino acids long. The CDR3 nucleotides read TGTGCCAGCAGCTTACAGGTTGGAAATGAAAAACTGTTTTTT. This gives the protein CASSLQVGNEKLFF. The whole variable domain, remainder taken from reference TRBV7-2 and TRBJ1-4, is GAGVSQSPSNKVTEKGKDVELRCDPISGHTALYWYRQSLGQGLEFLIYFQGNSAPDKSGLPSDRFSAERTGGSVSTLTIQRTQQEDSAVYLCASSLQVGNEKLFFGSGTQLSVL.

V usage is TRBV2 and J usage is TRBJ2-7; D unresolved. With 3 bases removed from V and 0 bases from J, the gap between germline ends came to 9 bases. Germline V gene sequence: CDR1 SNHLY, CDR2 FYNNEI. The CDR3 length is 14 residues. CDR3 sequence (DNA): TGTGCCAGCAGTGATATGAGAAGCTCCTACGAGCAGTACTTC. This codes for CASSDMRSSYEQYF.

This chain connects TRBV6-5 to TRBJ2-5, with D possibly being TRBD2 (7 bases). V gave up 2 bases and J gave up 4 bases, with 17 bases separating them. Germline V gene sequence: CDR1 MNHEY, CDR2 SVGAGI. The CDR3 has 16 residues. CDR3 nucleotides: TGTGCCAGCAGTTACGCCCCTGGGGAGGGGGGAGAGACCCAGTACTTC. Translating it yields CASSYAPGEGGETQYF.

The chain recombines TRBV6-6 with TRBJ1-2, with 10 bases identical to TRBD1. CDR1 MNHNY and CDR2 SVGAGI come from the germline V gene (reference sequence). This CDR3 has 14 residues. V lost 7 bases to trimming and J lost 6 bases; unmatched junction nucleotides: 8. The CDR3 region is CASTAGTGAHGYTF. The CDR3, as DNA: TGTGCCAGCACCGCCGGGACAGGGGCCCATGGCTACACCTTC.

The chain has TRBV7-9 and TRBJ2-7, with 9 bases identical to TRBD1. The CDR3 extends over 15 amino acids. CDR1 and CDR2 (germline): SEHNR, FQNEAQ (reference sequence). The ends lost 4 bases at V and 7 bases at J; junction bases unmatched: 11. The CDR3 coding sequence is TGTGCCAGCAGCTACGGGACAGGGATTTTGGAAGAGCAGTACTTC. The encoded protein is CASSYGTGILEEQYF. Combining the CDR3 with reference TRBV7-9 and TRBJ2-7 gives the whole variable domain DTGVSQNPRHKITKRGQNVTFRCDPISEHNRLYWYRQTLGQGPEFLTYFQNEAQLEKSRLLSDRFSAERPKGSFSTLEIQRTEQGDSAMYLCASSYGTGILEEQYFGPGTRLTVT.

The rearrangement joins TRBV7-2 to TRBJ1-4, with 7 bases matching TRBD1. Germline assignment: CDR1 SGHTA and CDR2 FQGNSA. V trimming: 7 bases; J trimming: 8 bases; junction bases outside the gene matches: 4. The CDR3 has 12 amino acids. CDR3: CASNRGNEKLFF. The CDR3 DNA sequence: TGTGCCAGCAACAGGGGAAACGAAAAACTGTTTTTT.

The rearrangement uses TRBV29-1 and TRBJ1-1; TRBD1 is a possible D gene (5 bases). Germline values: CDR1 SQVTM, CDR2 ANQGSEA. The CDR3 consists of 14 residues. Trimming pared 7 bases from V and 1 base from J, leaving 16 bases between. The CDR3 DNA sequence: TGCAGCGCGAATGGTCGGCAGGGGAACACTGAAGCTTTCTTT. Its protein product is CSANGRQGNTEAFF.

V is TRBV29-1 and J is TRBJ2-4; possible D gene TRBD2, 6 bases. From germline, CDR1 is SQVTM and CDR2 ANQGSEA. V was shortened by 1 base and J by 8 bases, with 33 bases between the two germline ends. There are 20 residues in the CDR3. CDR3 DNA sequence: TGCAGCGTTGAAGCCTCTTCCAGGGAGATCGTGGGCTATCGGGGGTACATTCAGTACTTC. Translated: CSVEASSREIVGYRGYIQYF.

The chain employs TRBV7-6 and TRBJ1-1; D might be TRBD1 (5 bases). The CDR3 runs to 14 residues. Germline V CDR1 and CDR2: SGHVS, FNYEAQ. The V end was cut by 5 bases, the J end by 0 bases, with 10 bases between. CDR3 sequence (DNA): TGTGCCAGCAGCCCTACAGGAATGAACACTGAAGCTTTCTTT. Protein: CASSPTGMNTEAFF. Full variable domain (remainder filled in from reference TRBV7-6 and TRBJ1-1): GAGVSQSPRYKVTKRGQDVALRCDPISGHVSLYWYRQALGQGPEFLTYFNYEAQQDKSGLPNDRFSAERPEGSISTLTIQRTEQRDSAMYRCASSPTGMNTEAFFGQGTRLTVV.

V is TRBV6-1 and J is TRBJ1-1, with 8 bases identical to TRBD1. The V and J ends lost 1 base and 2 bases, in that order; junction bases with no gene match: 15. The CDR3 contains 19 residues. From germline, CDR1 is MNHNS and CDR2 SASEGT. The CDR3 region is CASSEGDRLYPIPNTEAFF. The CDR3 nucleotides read TGTGCCAGCAGTGAAGGGGACAGGCTCTACCCAATCCCTAACACTGAAGCTTTCTTT.

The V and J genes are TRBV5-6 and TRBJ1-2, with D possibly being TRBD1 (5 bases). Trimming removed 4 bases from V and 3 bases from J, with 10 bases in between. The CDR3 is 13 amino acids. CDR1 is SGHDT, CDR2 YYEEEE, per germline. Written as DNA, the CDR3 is TGTGCCAGCAGCCCTGACAGTTACTATGGCTACACCTTC. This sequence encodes CASSPDSYYGYTF.